Presented here are 18 T cell receptor beta chains from one specimen sequenced in a study of blood T cell repertoires in COVID-19. Here immunoSEQ multiplex PCR was the method, and the copy in TCRdb shows in-frame clones only, minus some. The sample lists approximately 12,000 clones, nearly 95% occurring once. Specimen: peripheral blood. These receptors all stem from a woman in her seventies with active COVID-19.

The chain joins TRBV15 to TRBJ1-4; D is undetermined. The CDR3 covers 13 residues. The germline CDR1 and CDR2 sequences are LNHNV and YYDKDF (reference sequence). Trimming took off 3 bases at V and 4 bases at J, with 6 bases between the two ends. The CDR3 DNA follows: TGTGCCACCAGCAGGTCAGATAATGAAAAACTGTTTTTT. It specifies CATSRSDNEKLFF.

The chain combines TRBV19 with TRBJ2-2, with D possibly TRBD2 on 5 matching bases. There are 16 residues in the CDR3. Germline CDR1 and CDR2: LNHDA and SQIVND (reference sequence). Trimming removed 4 bases at V and 0 bases at J, with 12 bases between. Written as DNA, the CDR3 is TGTGCCAGTAGTACCGGAGGCGGCACGAACACCGGGGAGCTGTTTTTT. Translated, it gives CASSTGGGTNTGELFF.

The CDR3 protein is CASSPPSGTDTQYF. The CDR3 coding sequence is TGTGCCAGCTCACCACCGTCGGGCACAGATACGCAGTATTTT. The chain links TRBV18 to TRBJ2-3, with D hard to call. Germline V CDR1 and CDR2: KGHSH, LQKENI. V dropped 0 bases and J dropped 1 base, with 5 bases sitting between them. The CDR3 runs 14 residues.

This chain joins TRBV27 and TRBJ2-7; TRBD1 might be the D (5 bases). CDR1 MNHEY and CDR2 SMNVEV come from the germline V gene (reference sequence). Trimming took off 2 bases at V and 9 bases at J, with 11 bases between the two ends. The CDR3 totals 12 residues. CDR3 in DNA: TGTGCCAGCAGTTTACCAGGGTTCGTGCAGTACTTC. It specifies CASSLPGFVQYF.

The chain links TRBV6-1 to TRBJ2-7; D uncertain. The CDR3 is made up of 12 amino acids. Trimming cost V 1 base and J 4 bases, with 5 bases left between them. Germline CDR1 MNHNS, CDR2 SASEGT. CDR3 loop: CASSEGQYEQYF. The CDR3 DNA reads as TGTGCCAGCAGTGAAGGGCAGTACGAGCAGTACTTC.

V usage is TRBV18 and J usage is TRBJ2-7, with 13 bases fitting TRBD2. The ends lost 4 bases at V and 2 bases at J; junction bases unmatched: 8. CDR3 length: 17 amino acids. The germline V gene has CDR1 KGHSH and CDR2 LQKENI. Here the CDR3 DNA reads TGTGCCAGCTCACTCGGGACTAGCGGGAATAAACCCTACGAGCAGTACTTC. Translated: CASSLGTSGNKPYEQYF.

The chain uses TRBV10-3 and TRBJ2-3; D not certain. V shed 5 bases and J shed 5 bases, with 8 bases lying between them. Germline-derived CDR1 and CDR2 are ENHRY and SYGVKD. The CDR3 is 12 residues long. CDR3 sequence: CAISRQEDTQYF. The CDR3 region has the DNA TGTGCCATCAGTCGTCAGGAAGATACGCAGTATTTT.

This clone was recorded once. This chain links TRBV19 with TRBJ2-1; 11 bases line up with TRBD2. This CDR3 has 15 residues. V lost 4 bases and J lost 7; bases outside the gene matches: 6. The germline gives CDR1 LNHDA, CDR2 SQIVND (reference sequence). The CDR3, as DNA: TGTGCCAGTAGTACCGGAACTAGCGGGGGAAATGAGCAGTTCTTC. Protein product: CASSTGTSGGNEQFF.

The V and J genes are TRBV6-2 or TRBV6-3 and TRBJ2-7; TRBD2 matches at 10 bases. J was trimmed by 4 bases and V by 5 bases; bases with no gene match: 5. Per the germline V gene, CDR1 is MNHEY and CDR2 is SVGEGT. The length of the CDR3 is 14 residues. This chain's CDR3 is CASSNSGRRYEQYF. The CDR3 bases are TGTGCCAGCAGTAATAGCGGGAGGAGGTACGAGCAGTACTTC.

This chain joins TRBV11-3 and TRBJ2-2; 9 bases align to TRBD1. Germline trimming cut 6 bases from V and 14 bases from J; bases unmatched to any gene: 13. The CDR3 has 14 residues. Germline CDR1 reads SGHNT; CDR2 reads YENEEA. CDR3 in amino acids: CASSPGRDREVLFF. The DNA for the CDR3 is TGTGCCAGCAGTCCCGGCCGGGACAGGGAAGTTCTGTTTTTT.

This chain links TRBV29-1 with TRBJ2-1; the match to TRBD2 covers 7 bases. The germline V gene has CDR1 SQVTM and CDR2 ANQGSEA. The junction had 12 bases not matched to a gene; V was cut back by 7 bases and J by 6 bases. The CDR3 contains 14 residues. CDR3 protein: CSAYGRENLNEQFF. The CDR3 bases are TGCAGCGCTTATGGGCGGGAGAACCTCAATGAGCAGTTCTTC.

V usage is TRBV7-2 and J usage is TRBJ2-6; D is possibly TRBD1 (5 bases). From germline, CDR1 is SGHTA and CDR2 FQGNSA. V was pared by 4 bases and J by 1 base, with 8 bases between. This CDR3 comprises 15 residues. CDR3 sequence (DNA): TGTGCCAGCAGCTCCAGGGATTCTGGGGCCAACGTCCTGACTTTC. It specifies CASSSRDSGANVLTF.

This CDR3 reads CASSLQGDHNSYEQYF. CDR3 DNA sequence: TGTGCCAGCAGCTTACAGGGGGACCATAACTCCTACGAGCAGTACTTC. The V gene is TRBV11-2, the J gene TRBJ2-7; 7 bases line up with TRBD1. CDR1 is SGHAT, CDR2 FQNNGV, per germline. The junction had 7 bases not matched to a gene; V was cut back by 2 bases and J by 0 bases. This CDR3 has 16 residues.

This clone was detected only once. The chain joins TRBV2 to TRBJ2-2, with 9 bases that match TRBD1. The CDR3 length is 15 residues. Germline CDR1 and CDR2: SNHLY and FYNNEI. The trim removed 11 bases at V and 1 base at J, leaving 8 bases unmatched. This CDR3 is CAGSGQGKNTGELFF. As DNA, the CDR3 is TGTGCCGGCTCGGGACAGGGAAAGAACACCGGGGAGCTGTTTTTT.

This chain joins TRBV3-1 (or the pseudogene TRBV3-2) and TRBJ2-2, with a tentative D call TRBD1 (5 bases). The V end lost 3 bases, the J end lost 1 base, and 9 bases lay between the germline ends. The CDR3 is made up of 15 amino acids. Germline V gene lookup returns CDR1 LGHDT and CDR2 YNNKEL (reference sequence). The CDR3, as DNA: TGTGCCAGCAGCCAGGGGCAGGGGAACACCGGGGAGCTGTTTTTT. It codes for CASSQGQGNTGELFF.

This rearrangement joins TRBV2 to TRBJ1-2; 9 bases agree with TRBD1. The germline gives CDR1 SNHLY, CDR2 FYNNEI. With 6 bases clipped from V and 3 bases from J, the junction kept 5 bases outside the gene matches. The CDR3 extends over 14 amino acids. CDR3 bases: TGTGCCAGCAGACCGGGACAGGGAGACTATGGCTACACCTTC. The encoded protein is CASRPGQGDYGYTF. The variable domain in full, completed from reference TRBV2 and TRBJ1-2, reads EPEVTQTPSHQVTQMGQEVILRCVPISNHLYFYWYRQILGQKVEFLVSFYNNEISEKSEIFDDQFSVERPDGSNFTLKIRSTKLEDSAMYFCASRPGQGDYGYTFGSGTRLTVV.

J is TRBJ1-1 and V is TRBV6-5; D remains unclear. Trimming pared 3 bases from V and 4 bases from J, leaving 3 bases between. Germline CDR1 MNHEY, CDR2 SVGAGI. This CDR3 has 11 residues. CDR3 residues: CASSYLTEAFF. CDR3 nucleotide sequence: TGTGCCAGCAGTTATCTCACTGAAGCTTTCTTT.

The chain is built from TRBV19 and TRBJ2-1; 10 positions match TRBD1. Germline CDR1 and CDR2: LNHDA and SQIVND (reference sequence). The CDR3 runs 14 residues. J gave up 5 bases and V 5 bases, and 3 bases lay outside the gene matches. As DNA, the CDR3 is TGTGCCAGTAGTTGGGGGACAGGGGACAATGAGCAGTTCTTC. This encodes CASSWGTGDNEQFF.